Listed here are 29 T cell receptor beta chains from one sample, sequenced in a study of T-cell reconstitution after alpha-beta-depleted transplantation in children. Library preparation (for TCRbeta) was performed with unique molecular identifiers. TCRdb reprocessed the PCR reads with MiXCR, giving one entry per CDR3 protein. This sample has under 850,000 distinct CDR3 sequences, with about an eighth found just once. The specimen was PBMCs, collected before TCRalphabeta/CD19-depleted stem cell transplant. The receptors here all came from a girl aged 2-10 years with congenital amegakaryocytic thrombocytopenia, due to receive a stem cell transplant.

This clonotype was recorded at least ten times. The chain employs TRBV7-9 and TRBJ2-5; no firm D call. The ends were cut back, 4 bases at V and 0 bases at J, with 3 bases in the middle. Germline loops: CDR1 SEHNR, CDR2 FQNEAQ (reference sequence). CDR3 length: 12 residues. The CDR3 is CASSYYQETQYF. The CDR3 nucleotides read TGTGCCAGCAGCTACTACCAAGAGACCCAGTACTTC.

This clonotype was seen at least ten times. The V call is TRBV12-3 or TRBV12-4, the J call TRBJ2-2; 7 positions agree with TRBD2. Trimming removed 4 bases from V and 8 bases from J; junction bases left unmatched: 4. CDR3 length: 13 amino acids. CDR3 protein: CASSWTRLGELFF. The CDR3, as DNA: TGTGCCAGCAGTTGGACTAGACTAGGGGAGCTGTTTTTT.

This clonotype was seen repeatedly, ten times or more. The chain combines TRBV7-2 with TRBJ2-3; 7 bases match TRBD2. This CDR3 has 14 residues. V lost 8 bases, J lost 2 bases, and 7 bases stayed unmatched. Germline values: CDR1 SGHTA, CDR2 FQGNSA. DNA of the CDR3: TGTGCCAGCTCCCCTAGCGGACTCACAGATACGCAGTATTTT. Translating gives CASSPSGLTDTQYF.

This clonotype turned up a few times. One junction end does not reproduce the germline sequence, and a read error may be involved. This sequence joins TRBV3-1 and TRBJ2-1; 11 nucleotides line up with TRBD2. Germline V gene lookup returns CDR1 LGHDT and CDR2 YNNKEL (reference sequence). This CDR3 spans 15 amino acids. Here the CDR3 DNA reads TGTGCCTGCAGCCAAGGGGTGACTAGCGGGGTTGATAAGTTCTTC. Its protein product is CACSQGVTSGVDKFF.

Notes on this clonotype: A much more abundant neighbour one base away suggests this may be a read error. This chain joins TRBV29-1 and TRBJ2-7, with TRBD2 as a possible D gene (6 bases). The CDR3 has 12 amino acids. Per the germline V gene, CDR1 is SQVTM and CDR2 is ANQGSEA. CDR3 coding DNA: TGCAGCGTTGGGGCGGGGCACAGCGAGCAGAACTTC. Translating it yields CSVGAGHSEQNF.

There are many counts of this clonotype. The CDR3 coding sequence is TGTGCCAGCAGCTTTCCCCCCGGCAATAATGAGCAGTTCTTC. Amino acid sequence: CASSFPPGNNEQFF. The chain combines TRBV5-6 with TRBJ2-1; D gene unclear. The CDR3 sequence is 14 residues long. From germline, CDR1 is SGHDT and CDR2 YYEEEE. V lost 2 bases to trimming and J lost 7 bases, with 13 bases between them.

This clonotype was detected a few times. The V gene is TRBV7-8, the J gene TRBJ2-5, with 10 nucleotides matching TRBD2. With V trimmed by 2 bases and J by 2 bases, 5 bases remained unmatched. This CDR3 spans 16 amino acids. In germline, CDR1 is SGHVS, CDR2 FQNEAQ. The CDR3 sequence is CASSLWLAGAQETQYF. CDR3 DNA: TGTGCCAGCAGCTTATGGCTAGCGGGGGCGCAAGAGACCCAGTACTTC.

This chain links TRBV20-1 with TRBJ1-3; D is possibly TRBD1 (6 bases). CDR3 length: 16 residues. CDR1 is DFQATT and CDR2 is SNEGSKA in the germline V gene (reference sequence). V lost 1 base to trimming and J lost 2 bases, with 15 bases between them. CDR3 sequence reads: CSARGSGGWAGNTIYF. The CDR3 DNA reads TGCAGTGCTAGAGGGTCCGGGGGCTGGGCTGGAAACACCATATATTTT.

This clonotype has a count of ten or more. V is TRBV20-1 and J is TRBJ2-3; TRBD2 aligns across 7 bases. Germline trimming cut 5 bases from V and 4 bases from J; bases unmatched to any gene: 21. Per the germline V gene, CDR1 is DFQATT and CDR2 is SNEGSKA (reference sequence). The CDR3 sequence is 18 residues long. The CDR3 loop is CSAATIGGSGVRADTQYF. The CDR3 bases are TGCAGTGCTGCTACTATCGGCGGGAGTGGGGTAAGGGCAGATACGCAGTATTTT.

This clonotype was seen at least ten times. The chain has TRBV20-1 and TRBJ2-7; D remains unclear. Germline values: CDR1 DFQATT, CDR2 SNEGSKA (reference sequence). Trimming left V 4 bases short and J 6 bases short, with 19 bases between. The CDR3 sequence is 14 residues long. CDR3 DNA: TGCAGTGCTATGTCTAAGCCCACCTTCCGCGAGCAGTACTTC. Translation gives CSAMSKPTFREQYF.

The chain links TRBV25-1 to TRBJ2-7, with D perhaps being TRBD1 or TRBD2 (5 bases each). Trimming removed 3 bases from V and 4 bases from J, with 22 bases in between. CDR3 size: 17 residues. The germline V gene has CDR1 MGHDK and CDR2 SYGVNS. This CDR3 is CASSDRNPRDGLYEQYF. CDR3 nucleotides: TGTGCCAGCAGTGATAGAAATCCACGGGACGGGCTGTACGAGCAGTACTTC.

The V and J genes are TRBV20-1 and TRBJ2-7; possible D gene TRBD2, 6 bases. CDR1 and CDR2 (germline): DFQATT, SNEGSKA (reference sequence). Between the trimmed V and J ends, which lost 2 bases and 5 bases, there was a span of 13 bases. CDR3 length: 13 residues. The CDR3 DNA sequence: TGCAGTGCTAGAACGCTTAGCGGAAACGAGCAGTACTTC. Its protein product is CSARTLSGNEQYF.

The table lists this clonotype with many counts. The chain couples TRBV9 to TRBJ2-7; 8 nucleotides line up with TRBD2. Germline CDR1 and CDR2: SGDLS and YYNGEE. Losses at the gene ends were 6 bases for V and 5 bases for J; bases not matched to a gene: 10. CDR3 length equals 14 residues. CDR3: CASNRAGVRNEQYF. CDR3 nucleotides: TGTGCCAGCAACCGAGCGGGAGTTCGGAACGAGCAGTACTTC.

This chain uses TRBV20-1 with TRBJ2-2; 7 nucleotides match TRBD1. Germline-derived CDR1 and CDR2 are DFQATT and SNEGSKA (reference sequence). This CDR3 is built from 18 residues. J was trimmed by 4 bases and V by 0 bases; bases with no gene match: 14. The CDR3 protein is CSARDQRVGTDPTGELFF. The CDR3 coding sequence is TGCAGTGCTAGAGATCAACGGGTCGGGACAGACCCCACCGGGGAGCTGTTTTTT.

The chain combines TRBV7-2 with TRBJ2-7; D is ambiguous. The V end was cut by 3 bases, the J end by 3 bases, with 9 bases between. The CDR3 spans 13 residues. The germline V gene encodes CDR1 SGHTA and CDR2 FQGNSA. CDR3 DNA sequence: TGTGCCAGCAGCTTCCCCCCCCACTACGAGCAGTACTTC. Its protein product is CASSFPPHYEQYF.

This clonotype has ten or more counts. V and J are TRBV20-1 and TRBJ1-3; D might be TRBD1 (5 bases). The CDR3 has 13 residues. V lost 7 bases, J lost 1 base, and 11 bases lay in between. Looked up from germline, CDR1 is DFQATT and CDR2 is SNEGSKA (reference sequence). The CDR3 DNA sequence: TGCAGTGTGAGGGGATGGTCTGGAAACACCATATATTTT. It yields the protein CSVRGWSGNTIYF.

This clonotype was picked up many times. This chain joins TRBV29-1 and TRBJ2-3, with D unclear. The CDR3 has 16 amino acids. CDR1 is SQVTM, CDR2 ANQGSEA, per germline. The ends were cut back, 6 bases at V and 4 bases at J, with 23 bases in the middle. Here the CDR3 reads CSVRPELGGLADTQYF. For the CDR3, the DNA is TGCAGCGTACGCCCTGAGTTGGGCGGTTTGGCAGATACGCAGTATTTT.

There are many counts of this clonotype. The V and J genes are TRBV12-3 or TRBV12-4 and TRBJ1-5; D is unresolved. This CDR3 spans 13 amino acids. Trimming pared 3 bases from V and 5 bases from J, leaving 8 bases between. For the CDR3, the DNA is TGTGCCAGCAGTTTTTCCACGGATCAGCCCCAGCATTTT. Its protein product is CASSFSTDQPQHF.

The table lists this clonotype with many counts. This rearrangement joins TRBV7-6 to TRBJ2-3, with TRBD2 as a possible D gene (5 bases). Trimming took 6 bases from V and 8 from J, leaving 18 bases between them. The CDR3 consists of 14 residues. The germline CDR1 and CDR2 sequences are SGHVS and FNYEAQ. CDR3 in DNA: TGTGCCAGCAGGCCGGCCCTTAGCGACGGTACGCAGTATTTT. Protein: CASRPALSDGTQYF.

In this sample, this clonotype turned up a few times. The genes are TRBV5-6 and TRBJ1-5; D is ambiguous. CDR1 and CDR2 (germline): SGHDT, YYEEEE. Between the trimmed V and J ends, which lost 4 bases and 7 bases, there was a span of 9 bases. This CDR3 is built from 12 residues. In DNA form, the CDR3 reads TGTGCCAGCAGCGCATTGGGACAGCCCCAGCATTTT. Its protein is CASSALGQPQHF.

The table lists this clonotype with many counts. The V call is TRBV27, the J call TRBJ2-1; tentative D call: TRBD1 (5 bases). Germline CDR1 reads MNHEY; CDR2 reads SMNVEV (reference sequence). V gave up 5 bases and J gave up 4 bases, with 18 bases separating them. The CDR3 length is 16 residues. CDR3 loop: CASSRGAESRYNEQFF. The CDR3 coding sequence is TGTGCCAGCAGTCGTGGGGCGGAGAGCAGGTACAATGAGCAGTTCTTC.

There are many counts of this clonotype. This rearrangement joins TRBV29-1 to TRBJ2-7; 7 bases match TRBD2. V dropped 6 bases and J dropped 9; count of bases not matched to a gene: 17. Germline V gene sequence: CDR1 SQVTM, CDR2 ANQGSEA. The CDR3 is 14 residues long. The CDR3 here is CSVARDYPTVRQYF. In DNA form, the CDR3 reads TGCAGCGTGGCCCGGGACTATCCTACAGTCCGGCAGTACTTC.

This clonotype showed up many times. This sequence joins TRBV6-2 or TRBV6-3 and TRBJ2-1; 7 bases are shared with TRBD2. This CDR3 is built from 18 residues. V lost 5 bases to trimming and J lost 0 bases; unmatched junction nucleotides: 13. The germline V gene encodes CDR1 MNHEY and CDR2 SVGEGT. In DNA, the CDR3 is TGTGCCAGCAGTCCGCTCTTCGCTAGCGGAGGCTCCTACAATGAGCAGTTCTTC. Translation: CASSPLFASGGSYNEQFF.

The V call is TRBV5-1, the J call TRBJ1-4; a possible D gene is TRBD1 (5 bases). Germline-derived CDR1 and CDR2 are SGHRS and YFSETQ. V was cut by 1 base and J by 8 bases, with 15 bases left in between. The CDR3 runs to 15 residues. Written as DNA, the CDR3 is TGCGCCAGCAGCTTGTTTGCGGGGGAGGACGAAAAACTGTTTTTT. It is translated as CASSLFAGEDEKLFF.

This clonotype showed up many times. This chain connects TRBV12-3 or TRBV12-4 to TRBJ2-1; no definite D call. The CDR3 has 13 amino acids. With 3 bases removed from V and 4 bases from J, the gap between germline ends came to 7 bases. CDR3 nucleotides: TGTGCCAGCAGTTTTGCCGCATACAATGAGCAGTTCTTC. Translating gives CASSFAAYNEQFF.

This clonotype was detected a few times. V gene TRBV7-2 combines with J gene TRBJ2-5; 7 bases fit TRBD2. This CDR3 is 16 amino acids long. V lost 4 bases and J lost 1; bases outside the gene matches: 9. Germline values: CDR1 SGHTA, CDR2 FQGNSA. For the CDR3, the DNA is TGTGCCAGCAGCTCCTTGGTGGCTAGCGGCCAAGAGACCCAGTACTTC. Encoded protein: CASSSLVASGQETQYF.

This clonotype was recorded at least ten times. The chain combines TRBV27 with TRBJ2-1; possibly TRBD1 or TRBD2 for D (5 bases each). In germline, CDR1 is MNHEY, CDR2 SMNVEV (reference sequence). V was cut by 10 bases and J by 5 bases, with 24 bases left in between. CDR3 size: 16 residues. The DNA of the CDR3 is TGTGCCACCGGGGTGCAGATCCAGGGTACCCACAATGAGCAGTTCTTC. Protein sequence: CATGVQIQGTHNEQFF.

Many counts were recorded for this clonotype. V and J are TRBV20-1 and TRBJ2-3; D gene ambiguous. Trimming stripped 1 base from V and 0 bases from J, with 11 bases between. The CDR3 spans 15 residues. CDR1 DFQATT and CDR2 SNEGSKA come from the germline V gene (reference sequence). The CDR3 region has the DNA TGCAGTGCTAGAGTACCCGCATCTAGCACAGATACGCAGTATTTT. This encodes CSARVPASSTDTQYF.

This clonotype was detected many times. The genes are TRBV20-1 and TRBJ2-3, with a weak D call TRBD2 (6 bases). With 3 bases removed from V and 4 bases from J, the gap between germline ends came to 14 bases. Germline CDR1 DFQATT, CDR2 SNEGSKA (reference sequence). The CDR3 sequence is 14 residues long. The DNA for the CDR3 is TGCAGTGCTAGCCTCCGGGGGAAGGCAGATACGCAGTATTTT. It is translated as CSASLRGKADTQYF.